These 10 T cell receptor beta chains share one sample of origin, sequenced in a study of beta chain features in type 1 diabetes (dated by TCRdb to the late 2010s). Library creation used the immunoSEQ multiplex PCR assay. The entire amount of isolated RNA was reverse transcribed using the High Capacity cDNA Reverse Transcription Kit, so the sequenced TCRB transcripts were expressed ones. The clones in this table, taken by TCRdb from immuneACCESS, are in-frame only. Not every clone is retained; where verified, under half of the shortfall comes from an unresolved V gene, and the cause of the rest is unknown. The sample table holds roughly 400,000 clones, of which roughly 13% were seen once. The top ten constitute approximately 0.035% of the sample. Sample: naive CD4+ T cells from blood. The cell subset or site label for this specimen denotes: true naive CD4+ T cells. The receptors were sampled from a man aged 25 to 40 in good health.

CDR3 coding DNA: TGTGCCAGCAGCCAATCAAGGGGGCCCCACGGATTAAATGGCTACACCTTC. Protein: CASSQSRGPHGLNGYTF. V gene TRBV14 combines with J gene TRBJ1-2; 7 bases fit TRBD1. The junction had 15 bases not matched to a gene; V was cut back by 2 bases and J by 6 bases. The CDR3 runs 17 residues. Germline V gene lookup returns CDR1 SGHDN and CDR2 FVKESK.

V usage is TRBV29-1 and J usage is TRBJ1-2, with D maybe TRBD1 (5 bases). This CDR3 spans 15 amino acids. The germline CDR1 and CDR2 sequences are SQVTM and ANQGSEA. Between the trimmed V and J ends, which lost 2 bases and 4 bases, there was a span of 17 bases. CDR3 in amino acids: CSVERSTSGSYGYTF. CDR3 nucleotides: TGCAGCGTTGAAAGATCGACCTCAGGGAGCTATGGCTACACCTTC. The full variable domain, in which reference TRBV29-1 and TRBJ1-2 provide the parts outside the CDR3, is SAVISQKPSRDICQRGTSLTIQCQVDSQVTMMFWYRQQPGQSLTLIATANQGSEATYESGFVIDKFPISRPNLTFSTLTVSNMSPEDSSIYLCSVERSTSGSYGYTFGSGTRLTVV.

The V and J genes are TRBV14 and TRBJ2-7; D is perhaps TRBD2 (6 bases). The CDR3 sequence is 17 residues long. Between the trimmed V and J ends, which lost 0 bases and 2 bases, there was a span of 17 bases. Germline V gene data show CDR1 as SGHDN and CDR2 as FVKESK. The CDR3 region is CASSQDRTSLTTYEQYV. The CDR3 coding sequence is TGTGCCAGCAGCCAAGATCGAACTAGCCTAACGACCTACGAGCAGTACGTC.

The chain combines TRBV2 with TRBJ2-7; TRBD1 matches at 8 bases. V was pared by 5 bases and J by 5 bases, with 5 bases of the junction left unmatched. The CDR3 totals 13 residues. In germline, CDR1 is SNHLY, CDR2 FYNNEI. CDR3 amino acids: CASSPLTGDEQYF. The CDR3 nucleotides are TGTGCCAGCAGTCCCTTGACAGGGGACGAGCAGTACTTC.

The chain links TRBV15 to TRBJ2-1; TRBD1 is a possible D gene (7 bases). CDR1 and CDR2 (germline): LNHNV, YYDKDF (reference sequence). The CDR3 has 18 amino acids. Between the trimmed V and J ends, which lost 6 bases and 3 bases, there was a span of 24 bases. The CDR3 DNA reads as TGTGCCACCAGTGCCTTGGCGGGGACAGCCTCGCGCTACAATGAGCAGTTCTTC. Translating it yields CATSALAGTASRYNEQFF.

This chain joins TRBV25-1 and TRBJ2-3, with D perhaps TRBD1 or TRBD2 (5 bases each). The CDR3 length is 16 residues. Trimming pared 1 base from V and 2 bases from J, leaving 13 bases between. Germline V lookup: CDR1 MGHDK, CDR2 SYGVNS. CDR3: CASSEWRRDLTDTQYF. The DNA of the CDR3 is TGTGCCAGCAGTGAATGGAGACGGGACCTCACAGATACGCAGTATTTT.

This clone turned up a few times. This chain uses TRBV4-3 with TRBJ2-3, with 9 bases identical to TRBD2. Losses at the gene ends were 0 bases for V and 5 bases for J; bases not matched to a gene: 9. This CDR3 is built from 17 residues. In germline, CDR1 is LGHNA, CDR2 YSLEER. The CDR3 is CASSQEWAGGLKDTQYF. CDR3 nucleotide sequence: TGCGCCAGCAGCCAAGAGTGGGCGGGGGGGCTTAAAGATACGCAGTATTTT.

This clone was seen only a few times. This chain uses TRBV9 with TRBJ1-2; no clear D. V lost 0 bases to trimming and J lost 4 bases, with 10 bases between them. The CDR3 loop spans 14 amino acids. Germline lookup yields CDR1 SGDLS and CDR2 YYNGEE. CDR3 sequence: CASSVDGGAYGYTF. The CDR3 coding sequence is TGTGCCAGCAGCGTAGACGGCGGAGCCTATGGCTACACCTTC.

The chain recombines TRBV6-5 with TRBJ2-5; D might be TRBD1 (5 bases). Looked up from germline, CDR1 is MNHEY and CDR2 is SVGAGI. The CDR3 has 12 amino acids. Trimming removed 6 bases at V and 11 bases at J, with 16 bases between. This CDR3 reads CASRDRTFRQYF. Written as DNA, the CDR3 is TGTGCCAGCAGAGACAGAACCTTTAGGCAGTACTTC.

The V gene is TRBV5-6, the J gene TRBJ2-7; tentatively, D is TRBD1 or TRBD2 (5 bases each). The CDR3 is made up of 17 amino acids. V shed 1 base and J shed 2 bases, with 19 bases lying between them. The germline gives CDR1 SGHDT, CDR2 YYEEEE. The CDR3 here is CASSLIRGTGGPYEQYV. Here the CDR3 DNA reads TGTGCCAGCAGCTTGATTAGGGGAACAGGAGGTCCCTACGAGCAGTACGTC.